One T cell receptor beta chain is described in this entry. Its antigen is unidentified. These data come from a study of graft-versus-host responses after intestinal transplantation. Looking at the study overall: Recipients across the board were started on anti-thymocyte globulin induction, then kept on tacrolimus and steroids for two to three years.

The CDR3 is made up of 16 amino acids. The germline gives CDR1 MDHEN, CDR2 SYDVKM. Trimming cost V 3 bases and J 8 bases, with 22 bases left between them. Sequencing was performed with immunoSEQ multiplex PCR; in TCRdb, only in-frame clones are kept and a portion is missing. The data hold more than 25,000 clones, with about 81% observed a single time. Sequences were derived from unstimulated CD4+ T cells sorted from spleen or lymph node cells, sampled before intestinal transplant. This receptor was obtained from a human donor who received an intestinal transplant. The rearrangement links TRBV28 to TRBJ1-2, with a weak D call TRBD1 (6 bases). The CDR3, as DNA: TGTGCCAGCAGTTTTCGCCCAACCGGGGGCGCTAGCGGCTACACCTTC. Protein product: CASSFRPTGGASGYTF.